These T cell receptor beta chains were read from a single sample in a study of CXCR4 blockade with PD-1 therapy in pancreatic cancer. Some clones are missing from TCRdb's copy, which holds only in-frame ones; the method was immunoSEQ multiplex PCR. This sample has approximately 2,500 clones, with 40% found just once. Sequenced sample: tumor tissue. These receptors were taken from a human donor with pancreatic ductal adenocarcinoma. The CDR3 runs from the conserved cysteine through the conserved F or W. The D gene is left open where the match is weak. Only part of the rows carry a size: once, few, many, or a class if the clone is expanded.

>TRBJ2-7|-|TRBV19|-
TGTGCCAGTAGTAGTAGGCCTGGCTCCTACGAGCAGTACTTC
CASSSRPGSYEQYF
>TRBJ1-2|-|TRBV30|-
TGTGCCTGGAGCCCGGACAGCTATGGCTACACCTTC
CAWSPDSYGYTF
>TRBJ2-6|-|TRBV19|-
TGTGCCAGTACTTCCCCCTCTGGGGCCAACGTCCTGACTTTC
CASTSPSGANVLTF
>TRBJ1-4|-|TRBV6-8|once
TGTGCCAGCAGTCCCCTCCGGGGCTTGGACGAAAAACTGTTTTTT
CASSPLRGLDEKLFF
>TRBJ2-2|-|TRBV19|-
TGTGCCAGTAGTATACCCAAGGCGCGGGGCGGGGAGCTGTTTTTT
CASSIPKARGGELFF
>TRBJ1-3|-|TRBV28|few
TGTGCCAGCAGCCGCGACGCCGCGGGGGTAATCACCATATATTTT
CASSRDAAGVITIYF
>TRBJ2-5|TRBD2|TRBV6-8|medium-sized
TGTGCCATCAGTGGTCGGGGACTAGCAGCGGGGACCCAGTACTTC
CAISGRGLAAGTQYF
>TRBJ1-4|TRBD1|TRBV19|-
TGTGCCAGTACCGATCGACAGGGTTCCCATGAAAAACTGTTTTTT
CASTDRQGSHEKLFF
>TRBJ2-2|-|TRBV11-3|-
TGTGCCAGCAGCTTACAAGGGGTAAACACCGGGGAGCTATTTTTT
CASSLQGVNTGELFF
>TRBJ2-3|TRBD2|TRBV2|-
TGTGCCAGCAGTGAAGAGCGGGAGCGCCCGCAGTATTTT
CASSEERERPQYF
>TRBJ1-2|-|TRBV18|few
TGTGCCAGCTCACCACGGGCCCAACCTAACTATGGCTACACCTTC
CASSPRAQPNYGYTF
>TRBJ1-2|TRBD1|TRBV27|few
TGTGCCAGCAGTTCGGGACAGGTGCCTGGCTACACCTTC
CASSSGQVPGYTF
>TRBJ2-7|-|TRBV15|once
TGTGCCACCAGCAGAGATAGAGTGGGTTCTGGCGAGCAGTACTTC
CATSRDRVGSGEQYF
>TRBJ1-1|-|TRBV19|-
TGTGCCAGTAGTATTGGTCCTATGAACACTGAAGCTTTCTTT
CASSIGPMNTEAFF
>TRBJ2-7|-|TRBV6-7|-
TGTGCCAGCAGTGCTACGTACGAGCAGTACTTC
CASSATYEQYF
>TRBJ2-5|-|TRBV11-3|-
TGTGCCAGCAGCCAAGTGACGGACAGAAGTAGTAGGACCCAGTACTTC
CASSQVTDRSSRTQYF
>TRBJ2-1|-|TRBV11-3|-
TGTGCCAGCAGCCTCAACGGGGACCCGAACCCCTACAATGAGCAGTTCTTC
CASSLNGDPNPYNEQFF
>TRBJ2-5|TRBD2|TRBV25-1|few
TGTGCCTGGTTGGCGGGAGTTGGCCAAGAGACCCAGTACTTC
CAWLAGVGQETQYF
>TRBJ1-4|TRBD1|TRBV6-8|medium-sized
TGTGCCAGCAGTGAGAACCCCGGACAGGGAAATGAAAAACTGTTTTTT
CASSENPGQGNEKLFF
>TRBJ2-1|TRBD2|TRBV25-1|-
TGTGCCAGCAGTGAATTCGGACTAGCGGGGTACAATGAGCAGTTCTTC
CASSEFGLAGYNEQFF
>TRBJ1-1|-|TRBV6-8|-
TGTGCCAGCCTAAGAGGGCTTCAGACTGAAGCTTTCTTT
CASLRGLQTEAFF
>TRBJ1-1|-|TRBV18|-
TGTGCCAGCTCACCAGGGCCCGACACTGAAGCTTTCTTT
CASSPGPDTEAFF
>TRBJ1-6|-|TRBV30|few
TGTGCCTGGAGTCGAACTCGAGGGATAGAAGGTTCACCCCTCCACTTT
CAWSRTRGIEGSPLHF
>TRBJ1-6|-|TRBV18|-
TGTGCCAGCTCAGCTAGTAATTCACCCCTCCACTTT
CASSASNSPLHF
>TRBJ1-3|-|TRBV15|-
TGTGCCACCAGCAGAGATCTCGCAGGGACTGGAAACACCATATATTTT
CATSRDLAGTGNTIYF
>TRBJ2-3|-|TRBV15|-
TGTGCCACCAGCAGATTGTCGTGGGAAAGCACAGATACGCAGTATTTT
CATSRLSWESTDTQYF
>TRBJ1-1|-|TRBV11-3|medium-sized
TGTGCCAGCAGCCCCTCTAATTACGGGGGAAACACTGAAGCTTTCTTT
CASSPSNYGGNTEAFF
>TRBJ1-3|-|TRBV5-1|-
TGCGCCAGCACCCCGGGCTCTGGCTCTGGAAACATCATATATTTT
CASTPGSGSGNIIYF
>TRBJ1-3|-|TRBV28|once
TGTGCCAGCAGGACCGAGGGGAACGCTGGAAACACCATATATTTT
CASRTEGNAGNTIYF
>TRBJ2-2|-|TRBV9|medium-sized
TGTGCCAGCAGTGAAGGGCAGGTCGCGCCCGGGGAGCTGTTTTTT
CASSEGQVAPGELFF
>TRBJ2-7|TRBD2|TRBV10-2|-
TGCGCCAGCAGTGAGTCCCCGGGAGGGGTCGACGAGCAGTACTTC
CASSESPGGVDEQYF
>TRBJ2-2|-|TRBV10-2|-
TGCGCCAGCGCGGCGATGAACACCGGGGAGCTGTTTTTT
CASAAMNTGELFF
>TRBJ1-2|-|TRBV19|few
TGTGCCAGTAATCTACAGGGTGCGGTCTATGGCTACACCTTC
CASNLQGAVYGYTF
>TRBJ1-1|-|TRBV11-3|-
TGTGCCAGCAGCCCCCGGGTAGGGGGGGACACTGAAGCTTTCTTT
CASSPRVGGDTEAFF
>TRBJ1-6|-|TRBV15|-
TGTGCCACCAGCAGAGATATTGAGGATAGATCACCCCTCCACTTT
CATSRDIEDRSPLHF
>TRBJ1-4|TRBD1|TRBV11-3|few
TGTGCCAGCAGCTTATTCCCCGATGGGGACAGGCGGAATGAAAAACTGTTTTTT
CASSLFPDGDRRNEKLFF
>TRBJ1-1|-|TRBV19|-
TGTGCCAGTAGTATAGGGGGAGCGAACACTGAAGCTTTCTTT
CASSIGGANTEAFF
>TRBJ2-1|TRBD1|TRBV29-1|-
TGCAGCGCCCTGGGACAGGGTTCCTACAATGAGCAGTTCTTC
CSALGQGSYNEQFF
>TRBJ2-2|TRBD1|TRBV18|-
TGTGCCAGCTCACCAACCGGACAGGGTGGCACCGGGGAGCTGTTTTTT
CASSPTGQGGTGELFF
>TRBJ2-7|-|TRBV18|-
TGTGCCAGCTCACCACCGGAGCAGGGCACCTCCTACGAGCAGTACTTC
CASSPPEQGTSYEQYF
>TRBJ1-6|-|TRBV18|-
TGTGCCAGCTCACCCGTCTTCGCCCTAGATTCACCCCTCCACTTT
CASSPVFALDSPLHF
>TRBJ2-4|-|TRBV7-8|few
TGTGCCAGCAGCGCTTACTTGGCGGCCAAAAACATTCAGTACTTC
CASSAYLAAKNIQYF
>TRBJ2-3|-|TRBV7-5|few
TGTGCCAGCAGCTTTGTACGGGTATCGACCTCGGATACGCAGTATTTT
CASSFVRVSTSDTQYF
>TRBJ1-1|-|TRBV5-1|-
TGCGCCAGCAGCCCGGGACCTGGGGACACTGAAGCTTTCTTT
CASSPGPGDTEAFF
>TRBJ1-1|-|TRBV10-3|-
TGTGCCATCAGTGAGGAGGGATGGGATGAAGCTTTCTTT
CAISEEGWDEAFF
>TRBJ2-3|TRBD1|TRBV6-8|medium-sized
TGTGCCAGCAGTTCGTGGACAGGTGGGGACACAGATACGCAGTATTTT
CASSSWTGGDTDTQYF
>TRBJ2-1|TRBD1|TRBV9|few
TGTGCCAGCAGCGAACAGGGGATGAATGAGCAGTTCTTC
CASSEQGMNEQFF
>TRBJ2-1|-|TRBV19|-
TGTGCCAGTAGCTACCGGGACGCAGGGAATGAGCAGTTCTTC
CASSYRDAGNEQFF
>TRBJ1-1|TRBD1|TRBV6-8|few
TGTGCCAGCAGTGCCCAAGGACAGGGAGAAGCTTTCTTT
CASSAQGQGEAFF
>TRBJ2-3|-|TRBV11-3|-
TGTGCCAGCACCGCCACTTCCGGGAGCGATACGCAGTATTTT
CASTATSGSDTQYF
>TRBJ1-1|-|TRBV9|few
TGTGCCAGCGGGCCGGGGGCCCTTCGGCCTGAAGCTTTCTTT
CASGPGALRPEAFF
>TRBJ2-7|-|TRBV6-7|-
TGTGCCAGCAGTTACACGGAGGGCCGCTACGAGCAGTACTTC
CASSYTEGRYEQYF
>TRBJ1-1|-|TRBV5-1|once
TGCGCCAGCAGCACCGGGGACACGTCGGGGACTGAAGCTTTCTTT
CASSTGDTSGTEAFF
>TRBJ1-1|-|TRBV19|few
TGTGCCAGTAGTATTAATTCTCACATGAACACTGAAGCTTTCTTT
CASSINSHMNTEAFF
>TRBJ2-4|-|TRBV6-8|-
TGTGCCAGTGGTCTACAGGGTGCGAACATTCAGTACTTC
CASGLQGANIQYF
>TRBJ2-7|-|TRBV11-3|few
TGTGCCAGCAGCTTACCCCAAGCGCCTTACAGGGAGCCCTACGAGCAGTACTTC
CASSLPQAPYREPYEQYF
>TRBJ1-1|-|TRBV10-2|-
TGCGCCAGCAGCCCTACGAACACTGAAGCTTTCTTT
CASSPTNTEAFF
>TRBJ1-2|TRBD1|TRBV29-1|-
TGCAGCGCCCTACAGGGGTTAGGTGGCTACACCTTC
CSALQGLGGYTF
>TRBJ1-4|-|TRBV5-1|-
TGCGCCAGCAGCCCAGGGGACATTCCGAATGAAAAACTGTTTTTT
CASSPGDIPNEKLFF